A selection of T cell receptor beta chains follows, all from one sample in a study of cytomegalovirus exposure and HLA in healthy donors. Only in-frame clones appear in the TCRdb table, and some are missing; sequencing was by immunoSEQ multiplex PCR. The repertoire consists of some 150,000 clones, with around 83% occurring once and the leading ten covering 8.1%. Specimen: PBMCs. Source of these receptors: a woman aged 50 to 60 in good health and CMV-seropositive. CDR3s leave out the opening cysteine and the closing phenylalanine or tryptophan. Fields, in order: V gene, J gene, CDR3 length, CDR3 protein.

v_call: TRBV5-1
j_call: TRBJ1-3
cdr3_length: 14
cdr3_aa: ASSTNTGAPGNTIY

v_call: TRBV5-1
j_call: TRBJ2-7
cdr3_length: 13
cdr3_aa: ASSLDDRGRYEQY

v_call: TRBV6-6
j_call: TRBJ1-2
cdr3_length: 12
cdr3_aa: ASSPTGINYGYT

v_call: TRBV28
j_call: TRBJ1-4
cdr3_length: 12
cdr3_aa: ASSLRDTNEKLL

v_call: TRBV16
j_call: TRBJ2-3
cdr3_length: 9
cdr3_aa: ASSQSYTQY

v_call: TRBV28
j_call: TRBJ1-5
cdr3_length: 13
cdr3_aa: ASNLDIDSNQPQH

v_call: TRBV25-1
j_call: TRBJ1-1
cdr3_length: 11
cdr3_aa: ASLEGASTEAF

v_call: TRBV6-1
j_call: TRBJ1-5
cdr3_length: 12
cdr3_aa: ASSDREGNQPQH

v_call: TRBV5-1
j_call: TRBJ2-7
cdr3_length: 15
cdr3_aa: ASRGRTSGESSYEQY

v_call: TRBV5-4
j_call: TRBJ1-1
cdr3_length: 11
cdr3_aa: ASSLSTGLEAF

v_call: TRBV7-2
j_call: TRBJ2-3
cdr3_length: 16
cdr3_aa: ASSSGTSGGARTDTQY

v_call: TRBV4-2
j_call: TRBJ2-7
cdr3_length: 13
cdr3_aa: ASSQESPAGDEQY

v_call: TRBV7-7
j_call: TRBJ2-1
cdr3_length: 15
cdr3_aa: ASSLQREGRLIDEQF

v_call: TRBV5-1
j_call: TRBJ2-1
cdr3_length: 12
cdr3_aa: ASSLKLAGNEQF

v_call: TRBV16
j_call: TRBJ2-3
cdr3_length: 10
cdr3_aa: ASSQISGTQY

v_call: TRBV7-2
j_call: TRBJ1-5
cdr3_length: 12
cdr3_aa: ASSYRTGNQPQH

v_call: TRBV7-6
j_call: TRBJ1-1
cdr3_length: 10
cdr3_aa: ASSLPGGEAF

v_call: TRBV9
j_call: TRBJ2-5
cdr3_length: 11
cdr3_aa: ASSVAGTETQY

v_call: TRBV9
j_call: TRBJ1-5
cdr3_length: 13
cdr3_aa: ASSVGGQPGQPQH

v_call: TRBV9
j_call: TRBJ2-5
cdr3_length: 13
cdr3_aa: ASSVNRGGAETQY

v_call: TRBV5-4
j_call: TRBJ1-1
cdr3_length: 10
cdr3_aa: ASSAGDTEAF